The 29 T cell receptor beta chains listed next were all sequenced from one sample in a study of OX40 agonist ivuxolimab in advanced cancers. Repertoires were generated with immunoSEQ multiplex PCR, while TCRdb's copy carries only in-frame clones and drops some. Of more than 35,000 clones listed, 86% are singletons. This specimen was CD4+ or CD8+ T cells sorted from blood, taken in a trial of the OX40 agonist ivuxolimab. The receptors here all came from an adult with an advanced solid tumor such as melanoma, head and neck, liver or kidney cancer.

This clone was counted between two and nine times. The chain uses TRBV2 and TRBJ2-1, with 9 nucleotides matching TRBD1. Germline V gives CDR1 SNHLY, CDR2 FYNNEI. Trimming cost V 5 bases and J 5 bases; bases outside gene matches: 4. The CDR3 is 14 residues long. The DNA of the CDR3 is TGTGCCAGCAGTCCGGACAGGGGCGACAATGAGCAGTTCTTC. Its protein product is CASSPDRGDNEQFF.

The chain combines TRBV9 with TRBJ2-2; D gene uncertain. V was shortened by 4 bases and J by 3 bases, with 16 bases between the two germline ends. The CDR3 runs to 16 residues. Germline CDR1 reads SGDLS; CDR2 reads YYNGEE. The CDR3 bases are TGTGCCAGCAGCCCCCAGATAGCCCGGCACACCGGGGAGCTGTTTTTT. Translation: CASSPQIARHTGELFF. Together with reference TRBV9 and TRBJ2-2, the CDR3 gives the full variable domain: DSGVTQTPKHLITATGQRVTLRCSPRSGDLSVYWYQQSLDQGLQFLIQYYNGEERAKGNILERFSAQQFPDLHSELNLSSLELGDSALYFCASSPQIARHTGELFFGEGSRLTVL.

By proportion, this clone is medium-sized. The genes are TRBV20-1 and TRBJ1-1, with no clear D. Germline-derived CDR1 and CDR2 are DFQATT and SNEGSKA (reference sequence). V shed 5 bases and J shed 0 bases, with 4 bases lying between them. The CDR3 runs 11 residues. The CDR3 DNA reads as TGCAGTGCTTCGTTGAACACTGAAGCTTTCTTT. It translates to CSASLNTEAFF.

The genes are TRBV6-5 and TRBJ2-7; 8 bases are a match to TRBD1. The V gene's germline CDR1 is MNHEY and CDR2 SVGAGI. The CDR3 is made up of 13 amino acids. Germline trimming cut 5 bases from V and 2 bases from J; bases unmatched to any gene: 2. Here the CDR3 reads CASSQGQAYEQYF. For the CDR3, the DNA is TGTGCCAGCAGTCAGGGACAGGCCTACGAGCAGTACTTC.

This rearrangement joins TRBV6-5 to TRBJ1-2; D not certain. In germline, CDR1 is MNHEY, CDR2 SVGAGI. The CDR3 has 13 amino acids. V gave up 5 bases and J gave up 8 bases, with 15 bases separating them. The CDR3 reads CASSEVDPSGYTF. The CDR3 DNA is TGTGCCAGCAGTGAAGTTGATCCGTCGGGCTACACCTTC.

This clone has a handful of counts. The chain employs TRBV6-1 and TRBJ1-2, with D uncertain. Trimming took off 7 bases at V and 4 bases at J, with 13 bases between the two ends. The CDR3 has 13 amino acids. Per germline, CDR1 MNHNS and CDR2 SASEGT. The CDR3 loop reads CASKRSPVYGYTF. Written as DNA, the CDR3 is TGTGCCAGCAAGAGGAGCCCCGTCTATGGCTACACCTTC.

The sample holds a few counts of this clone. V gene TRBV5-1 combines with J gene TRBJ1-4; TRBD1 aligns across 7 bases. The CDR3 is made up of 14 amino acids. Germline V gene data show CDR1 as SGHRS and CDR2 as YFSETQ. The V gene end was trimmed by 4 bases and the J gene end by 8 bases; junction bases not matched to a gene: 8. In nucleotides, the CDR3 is TGCGCCAGCAGCATCACAGGGGAAGGGGAAAAACTGTTTTTT. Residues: CASSITGEGEKLFF.

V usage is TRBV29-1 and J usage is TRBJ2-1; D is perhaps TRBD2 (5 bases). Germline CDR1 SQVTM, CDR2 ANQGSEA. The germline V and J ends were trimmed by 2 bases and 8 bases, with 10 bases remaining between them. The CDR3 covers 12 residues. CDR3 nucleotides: TGCAGCGTTGAACGGGGAACGGATGAGCAGTTCTTC. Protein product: CSVERGTDEQFF.

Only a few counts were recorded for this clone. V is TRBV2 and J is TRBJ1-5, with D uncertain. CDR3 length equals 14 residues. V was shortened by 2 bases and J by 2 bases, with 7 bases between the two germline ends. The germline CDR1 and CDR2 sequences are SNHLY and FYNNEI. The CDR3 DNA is TGTGCCAGCAGTGAAACTGGTGGCAATCAGCCCCAGCATTTT. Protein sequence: CASSETGGNQPQHF.

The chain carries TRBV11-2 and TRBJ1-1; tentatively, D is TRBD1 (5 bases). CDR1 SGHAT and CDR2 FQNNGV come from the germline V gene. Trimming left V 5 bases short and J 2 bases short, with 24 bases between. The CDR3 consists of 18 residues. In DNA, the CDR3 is TGTGCCAGCAGCCCCCAGGGCGGGGGGGTGGGTGGTAACACTGAAGCTTTCTTT. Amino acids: CASSPQGGGVGGNTEAFF. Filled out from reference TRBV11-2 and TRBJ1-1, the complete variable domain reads EAGVAQSPRYKIIEKRQSVAFWCNPISGHATLYWYQQILGQGPKLLIQFQNNGVVDDSQLPKDRFSAERLKGVDSTLKIQPAKLEDSAVYLCASSPQGGGVGGNTEAFFGQGTRLTVV.

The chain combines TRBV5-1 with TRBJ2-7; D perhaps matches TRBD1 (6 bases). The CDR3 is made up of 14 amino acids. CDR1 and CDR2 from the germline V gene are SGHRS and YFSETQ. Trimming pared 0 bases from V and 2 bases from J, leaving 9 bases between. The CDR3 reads CASSLEQGTYEQYF. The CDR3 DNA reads TGCGCCAGCAGCTTGGAACAGGGAACCTACGAGCAGTACTTC.

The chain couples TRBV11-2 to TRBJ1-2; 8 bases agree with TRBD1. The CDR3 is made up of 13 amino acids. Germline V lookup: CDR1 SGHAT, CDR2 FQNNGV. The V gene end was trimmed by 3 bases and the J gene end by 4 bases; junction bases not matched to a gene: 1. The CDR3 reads CASSFRGPYGYTF. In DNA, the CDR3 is TGTGCCAGCAGCTTCAGGGGGCCCTATGGCTACACCTTC.

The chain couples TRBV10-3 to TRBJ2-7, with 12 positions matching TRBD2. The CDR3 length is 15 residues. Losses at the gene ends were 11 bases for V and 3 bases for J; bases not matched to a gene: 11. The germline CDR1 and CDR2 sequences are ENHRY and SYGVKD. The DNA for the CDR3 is TGTGCCTTGCTGACTAGCGGGGGACAAAACTACGAGCAGTACTTC. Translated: CALLTSGGQNYEQYF.

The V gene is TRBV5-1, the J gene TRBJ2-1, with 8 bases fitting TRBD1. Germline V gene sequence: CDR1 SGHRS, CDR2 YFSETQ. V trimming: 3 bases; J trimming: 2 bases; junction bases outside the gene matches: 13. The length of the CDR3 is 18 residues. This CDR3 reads CASSSTGTGSSTYNEQFF. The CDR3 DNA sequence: TGCGCCAGCAGCTCCACCGGGACAGGATCTAGCACCTACAATGAGCAGTTCTTC. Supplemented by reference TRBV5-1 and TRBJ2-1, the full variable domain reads KAGVTQTPRYLIKTRGQQVTLSCSPISGHRSVSWYQQTPGQGLQFLFEYFSETQRNKGNFPGRFSGRQFSNSRSEMNVSTLELGDSALYLCASSSTGTGSSTYNEQFFGPGTRLTVL.

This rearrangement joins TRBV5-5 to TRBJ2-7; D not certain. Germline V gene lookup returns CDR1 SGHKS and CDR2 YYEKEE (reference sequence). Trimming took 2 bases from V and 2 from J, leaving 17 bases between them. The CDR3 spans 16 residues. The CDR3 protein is CASSFVGRVQTYEQYF. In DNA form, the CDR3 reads TGTGCCAGCAGCTTTGTTGGTAGGGTTCAAACCTACGAGCAGTACTTC.

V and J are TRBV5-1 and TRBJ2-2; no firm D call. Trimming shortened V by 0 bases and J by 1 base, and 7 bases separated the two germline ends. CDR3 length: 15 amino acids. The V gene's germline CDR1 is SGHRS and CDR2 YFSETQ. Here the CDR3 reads CASSLGGMNTGELFF. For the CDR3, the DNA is TGCGCCAGCAGCTTGGGAGGTATGAACACCGGGGAGCTGTTTTTT. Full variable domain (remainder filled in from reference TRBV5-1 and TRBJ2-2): KAGVTQTPRYLIKTRGQQVTLSCSPISGHRSVSWYQQTPGQGLQFLFEYFSETQRNKGNFPGRFSGRQFSNSRSEMNVSTLELGDSALYLCASSLGGMNTGELFFGEGSRLTVL.

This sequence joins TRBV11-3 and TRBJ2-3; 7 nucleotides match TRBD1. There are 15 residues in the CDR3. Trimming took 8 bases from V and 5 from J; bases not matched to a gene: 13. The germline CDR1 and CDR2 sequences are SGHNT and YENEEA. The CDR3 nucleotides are TGTGCCAGCCCGAAAAACAGGGGCCGGGAAGATACGCAGTATTTT. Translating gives CASPKNRGREDTQYF.

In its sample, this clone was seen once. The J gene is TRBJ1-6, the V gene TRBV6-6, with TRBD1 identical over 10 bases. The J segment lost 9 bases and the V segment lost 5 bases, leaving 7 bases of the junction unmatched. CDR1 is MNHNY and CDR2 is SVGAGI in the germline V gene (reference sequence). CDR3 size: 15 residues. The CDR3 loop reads CASSPRDRGVSPLHF. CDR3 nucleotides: TGTGCCAGCAGTCCCCGGGACAGGGGTGTTTCACCCCTCCACTTT.

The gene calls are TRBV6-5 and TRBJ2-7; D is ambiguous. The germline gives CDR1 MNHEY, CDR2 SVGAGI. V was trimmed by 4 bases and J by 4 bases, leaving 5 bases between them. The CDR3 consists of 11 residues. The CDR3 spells CASSSRYEQYF. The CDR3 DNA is TGTGCCAGCAGTTCCCGTTACGAGCAGTACTTC.

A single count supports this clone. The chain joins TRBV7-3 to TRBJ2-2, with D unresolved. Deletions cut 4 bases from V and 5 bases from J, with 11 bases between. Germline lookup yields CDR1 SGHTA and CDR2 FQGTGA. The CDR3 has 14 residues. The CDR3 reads CASSSRAATGELFF. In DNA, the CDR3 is TGTGCCAGCAGCTCCCGGGCAGCTACCGGGGAGCTGTTTTTT.

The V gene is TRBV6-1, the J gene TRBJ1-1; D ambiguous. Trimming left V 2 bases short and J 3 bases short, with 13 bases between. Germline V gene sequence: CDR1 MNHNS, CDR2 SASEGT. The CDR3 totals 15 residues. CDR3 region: CASSERPSGDTEAFF. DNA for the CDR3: TGTGCCAGCAGTGAAAGACCAAGCGGGGACACTGAAGCTTTCTTT.

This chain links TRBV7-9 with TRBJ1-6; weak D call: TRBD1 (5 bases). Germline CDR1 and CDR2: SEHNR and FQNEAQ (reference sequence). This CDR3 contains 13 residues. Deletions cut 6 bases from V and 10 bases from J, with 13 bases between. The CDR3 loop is CASSRRVGSPLHF. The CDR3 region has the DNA TGTGCCAGCAGTCGCAGGGTGGGATCACCCCTCCACTTT.

The CDR3 coding sequence is TGTGCCAGTAGTATTCAAGGGGCCGGAAACACCATATATTTT. Its translation is CASSIQGAGNTIYF. The chain uses TRBV19 and TRBJ1-3, with D maybe TRBD1 (5 bases). CDR3 length: 14 residues. Germline V gives CDR1 LNHDA, CDR2 SQIVND (reference sequence). Between the trimmed V and J ends, which lost 3 bases and 4 bases, there was a span of 10 bases.

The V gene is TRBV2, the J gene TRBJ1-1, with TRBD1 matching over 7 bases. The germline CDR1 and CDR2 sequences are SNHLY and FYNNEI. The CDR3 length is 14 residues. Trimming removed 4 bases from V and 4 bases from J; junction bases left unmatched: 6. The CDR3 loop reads CASSGDSQATEAFF. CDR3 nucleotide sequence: TGTGCCAGCAGTGGGGACAGTCAGGCCACTGAAGCTTTCTTT.

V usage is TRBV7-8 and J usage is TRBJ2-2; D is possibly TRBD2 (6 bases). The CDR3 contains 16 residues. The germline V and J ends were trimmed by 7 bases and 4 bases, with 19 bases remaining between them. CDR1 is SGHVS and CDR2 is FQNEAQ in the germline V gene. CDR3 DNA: TGTGCCAGCAACCAAGTGGAGGGGACGGGCACCGGGGAGCTGTTTTTT. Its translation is CASNQVEGTGTGELFF.

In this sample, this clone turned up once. CDR3 loop: CASTELAGGPYEQYF. CDR3 sequence (DNA): TGCGCCAGCACCGAACTAGCGGGGGGCCCCTACGAGCAGTACTTC. The chain combines TRBV5-1 with TRBJ2-7; TRBD2 aligns across 12 bases. Germline V gene lookup returns CDR1 SGHRS and CDR2 YFSETQ. With V trimmed by 6 bases and J by 2 bases, 6 bases remained unmatched. This CDR3 spans 15 amino acids.

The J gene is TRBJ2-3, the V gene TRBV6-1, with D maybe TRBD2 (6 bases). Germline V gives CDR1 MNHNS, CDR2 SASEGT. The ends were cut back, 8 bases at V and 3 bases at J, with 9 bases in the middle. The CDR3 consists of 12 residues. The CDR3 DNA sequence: TGTGCCAGCCTCAGCGGGACAGATACGCAGTATTTT. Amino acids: CASLSGTDTQYF.

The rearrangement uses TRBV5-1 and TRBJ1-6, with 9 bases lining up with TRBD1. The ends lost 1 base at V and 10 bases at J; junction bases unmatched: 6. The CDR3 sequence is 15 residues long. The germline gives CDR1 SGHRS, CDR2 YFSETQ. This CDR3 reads CASSLLGQGQSPLHF. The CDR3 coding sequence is TGCGCCAGCAGCTTGCTCGGACAGGGGCAATCACCCCTCCACTTT.

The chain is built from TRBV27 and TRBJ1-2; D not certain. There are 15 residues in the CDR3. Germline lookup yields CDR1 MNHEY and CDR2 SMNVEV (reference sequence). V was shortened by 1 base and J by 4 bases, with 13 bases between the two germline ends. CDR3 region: CASSLYGVVGYGYTF. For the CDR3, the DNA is TGTGCCAGCAGTTTATACGGTGTAGTCGGCTATGGCTACACCTTC.